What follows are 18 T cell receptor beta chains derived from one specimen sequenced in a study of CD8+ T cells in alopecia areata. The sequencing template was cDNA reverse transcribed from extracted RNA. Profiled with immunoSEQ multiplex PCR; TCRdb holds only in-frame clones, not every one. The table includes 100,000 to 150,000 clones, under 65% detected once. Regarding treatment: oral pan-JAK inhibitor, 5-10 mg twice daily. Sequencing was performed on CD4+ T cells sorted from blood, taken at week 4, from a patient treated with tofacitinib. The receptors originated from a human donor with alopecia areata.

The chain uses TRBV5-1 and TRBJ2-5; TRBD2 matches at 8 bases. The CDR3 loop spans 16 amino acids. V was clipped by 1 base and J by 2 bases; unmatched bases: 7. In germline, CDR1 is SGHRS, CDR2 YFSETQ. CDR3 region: CASSLSPAGEQETQYF. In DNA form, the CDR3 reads TGCGCCAGCAGCTTGTCGCCAGCGGGAGAACAAGAGACCCAGTACTTC.

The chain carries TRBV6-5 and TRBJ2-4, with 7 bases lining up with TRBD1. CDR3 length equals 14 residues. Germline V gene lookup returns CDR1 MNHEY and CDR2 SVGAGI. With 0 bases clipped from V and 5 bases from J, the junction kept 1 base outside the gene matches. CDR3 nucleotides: TGTGCCAGCAGTTACTCCGGGACAGAAAACATTCAGTACTTC. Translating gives CASSYSGTENIQYF.

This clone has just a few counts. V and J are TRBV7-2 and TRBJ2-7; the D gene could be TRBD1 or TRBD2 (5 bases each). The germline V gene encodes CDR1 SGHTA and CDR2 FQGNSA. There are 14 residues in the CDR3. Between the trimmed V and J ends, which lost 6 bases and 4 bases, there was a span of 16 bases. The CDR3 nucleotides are TGTGCCAGCAGTCCGGGACGGGGATATTACGAGCAGTACTTC. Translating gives CASSPGRGYYEQYF.

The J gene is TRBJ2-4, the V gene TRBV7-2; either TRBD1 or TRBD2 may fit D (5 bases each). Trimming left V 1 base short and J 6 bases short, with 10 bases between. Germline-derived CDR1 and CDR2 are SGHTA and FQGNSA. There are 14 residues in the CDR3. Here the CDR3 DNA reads TGTGCCAGCAGCTTAGATTGGGGACCAAACATTCAGTACTTC. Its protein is CASSLDWGPNIQYF. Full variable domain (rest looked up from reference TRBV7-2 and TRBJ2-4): GAGVSQSPSNKVTEKGKDVELRCDPISGHTALYWYRQSLGQGLEFLIYFQGNSAPDKSGLPSDRFSAERTGGSVSTLTIQRTQQEDSAVYLCASSLDWGPNIQYFGAGTRLSVL.

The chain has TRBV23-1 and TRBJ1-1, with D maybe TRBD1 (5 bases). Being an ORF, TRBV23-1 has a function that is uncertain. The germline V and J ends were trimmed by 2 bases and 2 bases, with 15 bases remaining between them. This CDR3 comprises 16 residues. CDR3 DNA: TGCGCCAGCAGTCAACACACGTGGGGGTGCAACACTGAAGCTTTCTTT. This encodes CASSQHTWGCNTEAFF.

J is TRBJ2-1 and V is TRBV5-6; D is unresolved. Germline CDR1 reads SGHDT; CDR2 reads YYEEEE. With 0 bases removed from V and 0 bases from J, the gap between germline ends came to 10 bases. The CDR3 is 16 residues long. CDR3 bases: TGTGCCAGCAGCTTGGCTGCGGAGAGCTCCTACAATGAGCAGTTCTTC. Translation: CASSLAAESSYNEQFF.

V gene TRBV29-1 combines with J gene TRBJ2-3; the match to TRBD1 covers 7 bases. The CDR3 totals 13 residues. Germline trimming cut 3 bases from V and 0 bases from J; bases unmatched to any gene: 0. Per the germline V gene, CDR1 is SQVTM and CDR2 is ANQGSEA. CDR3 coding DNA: TGCAGCGTTGACAGGGGGAGCACAGATACGCAGTATTTT. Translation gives CSVDRGSTDTQYF.

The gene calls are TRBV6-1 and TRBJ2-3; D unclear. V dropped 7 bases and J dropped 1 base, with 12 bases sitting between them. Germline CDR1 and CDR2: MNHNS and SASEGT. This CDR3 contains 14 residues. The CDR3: CASNLIAGTDTQYF. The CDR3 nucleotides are TGTGCCAGCAATCTAATCGCCGGCACAGATACGCAGTATTTT.

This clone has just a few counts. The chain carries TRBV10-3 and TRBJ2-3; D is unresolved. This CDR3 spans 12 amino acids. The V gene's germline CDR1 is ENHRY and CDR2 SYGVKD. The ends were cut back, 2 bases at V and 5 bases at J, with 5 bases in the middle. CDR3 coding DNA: TGTGCCATCAGTGAGGGTGGAGATACGCAGTATTTT. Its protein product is CAISEGGDTQYF.

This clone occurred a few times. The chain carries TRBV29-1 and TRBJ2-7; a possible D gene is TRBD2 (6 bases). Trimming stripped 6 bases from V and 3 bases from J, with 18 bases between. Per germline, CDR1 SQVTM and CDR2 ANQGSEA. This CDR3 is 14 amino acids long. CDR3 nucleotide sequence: TGCAGCGTGGGGAGGCAGGGTGGTCTCTACGAGCAGTACTTC. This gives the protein CSVGRQGGLYEQYF.

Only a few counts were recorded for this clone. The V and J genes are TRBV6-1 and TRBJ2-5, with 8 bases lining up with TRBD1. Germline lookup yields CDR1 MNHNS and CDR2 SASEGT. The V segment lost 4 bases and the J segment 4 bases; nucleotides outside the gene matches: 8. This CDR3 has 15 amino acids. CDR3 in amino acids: CASSAGQGGRETQYF. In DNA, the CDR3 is TGTGCCAGCAGTGCAGGACAGGGAGGTAGAGAGACCCAGTACTTC.

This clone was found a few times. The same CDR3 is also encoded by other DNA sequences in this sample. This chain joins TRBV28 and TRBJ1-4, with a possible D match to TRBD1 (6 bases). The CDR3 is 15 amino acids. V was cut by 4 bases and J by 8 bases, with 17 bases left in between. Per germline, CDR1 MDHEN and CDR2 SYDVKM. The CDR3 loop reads CASSSPGHRNEKLFF. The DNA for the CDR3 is TGTGCCAGCAGTTCGCCGGGACACCGGAACGAAAAACTGTTTTTT.

CDR3 in DNA: TGTGCCAGTACGCCCCCAAGGGAGAACTATGGCTACACCTTC. Its translation is CASTPPRENYGYTF. The rearrangement joins TRBV19 to TRBJ1-2; D is uncertain. Per germline, CDR1 LNHDA and CDR2 SQIVND (reference sequence). There are 14 residues in the CDR3. V lost 7 bases, J lost 2 bases, and 14 bases lay in between.

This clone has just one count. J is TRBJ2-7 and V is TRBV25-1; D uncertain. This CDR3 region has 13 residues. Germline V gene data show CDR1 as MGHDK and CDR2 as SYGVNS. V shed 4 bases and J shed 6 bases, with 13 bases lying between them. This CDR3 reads CASSVAPGFEQYF. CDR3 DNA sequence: TGTGCCAGCAGTGTGGCGCCAGGCTTCGAGCAGTACTTC.

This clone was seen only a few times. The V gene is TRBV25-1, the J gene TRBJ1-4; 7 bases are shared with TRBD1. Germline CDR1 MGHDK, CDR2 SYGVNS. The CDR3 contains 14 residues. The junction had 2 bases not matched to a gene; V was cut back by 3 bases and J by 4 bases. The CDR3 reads CASSDRGSNEKLFF. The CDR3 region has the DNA TGTGCCAGCAGTGACAGGGGGAGTAATGAAAAACTGTTTTTT. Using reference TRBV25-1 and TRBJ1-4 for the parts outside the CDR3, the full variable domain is EADIYQTPRYLVIGTGKKITLECSQTMGHDKMYWYQQDPGMELHLIHYSYGVNSTEKGDLSSESTVSRIRTEHFPLTLESARPSHTSQYLCASSDRGSNEKLFFGSGTQLSVL.

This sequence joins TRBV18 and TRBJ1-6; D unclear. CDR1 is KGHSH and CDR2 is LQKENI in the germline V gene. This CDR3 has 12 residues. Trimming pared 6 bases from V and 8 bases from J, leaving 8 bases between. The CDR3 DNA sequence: TGTGCCAGCTCCCAAGGCGATTCACCCCTCCACTTT. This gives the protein CASSQGDSPLHF.

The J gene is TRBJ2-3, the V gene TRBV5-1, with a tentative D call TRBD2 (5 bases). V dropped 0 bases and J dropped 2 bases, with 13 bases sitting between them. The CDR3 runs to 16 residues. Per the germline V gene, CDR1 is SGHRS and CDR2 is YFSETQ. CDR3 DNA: TGCGCCAGCAGCTTGGAAGGAGGTAGTGTCACAGATACGCAGTATTTT. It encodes CASSLEGGSVTDTQYF.

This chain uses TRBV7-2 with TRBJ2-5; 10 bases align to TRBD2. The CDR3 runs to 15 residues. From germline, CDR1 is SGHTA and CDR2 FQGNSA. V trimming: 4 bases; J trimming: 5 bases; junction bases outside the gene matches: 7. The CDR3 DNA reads TGTGCCAGCAGCTCGGGACTAGCGAAAAGCGAGACCCAGTACTTC. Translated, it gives CASSSGLAKSETQYF. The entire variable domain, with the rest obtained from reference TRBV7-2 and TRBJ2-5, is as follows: GAGVSQSPSNKVTEKGKDVELRCDPISGHTALYWYRQSLGQGLEFLIYFQGNSAPDKSGLPSDRFSAERTGGSVSTLTIQRTQQEDSAVYLCASSSGLAKSETQYFGPGTRLLVL.